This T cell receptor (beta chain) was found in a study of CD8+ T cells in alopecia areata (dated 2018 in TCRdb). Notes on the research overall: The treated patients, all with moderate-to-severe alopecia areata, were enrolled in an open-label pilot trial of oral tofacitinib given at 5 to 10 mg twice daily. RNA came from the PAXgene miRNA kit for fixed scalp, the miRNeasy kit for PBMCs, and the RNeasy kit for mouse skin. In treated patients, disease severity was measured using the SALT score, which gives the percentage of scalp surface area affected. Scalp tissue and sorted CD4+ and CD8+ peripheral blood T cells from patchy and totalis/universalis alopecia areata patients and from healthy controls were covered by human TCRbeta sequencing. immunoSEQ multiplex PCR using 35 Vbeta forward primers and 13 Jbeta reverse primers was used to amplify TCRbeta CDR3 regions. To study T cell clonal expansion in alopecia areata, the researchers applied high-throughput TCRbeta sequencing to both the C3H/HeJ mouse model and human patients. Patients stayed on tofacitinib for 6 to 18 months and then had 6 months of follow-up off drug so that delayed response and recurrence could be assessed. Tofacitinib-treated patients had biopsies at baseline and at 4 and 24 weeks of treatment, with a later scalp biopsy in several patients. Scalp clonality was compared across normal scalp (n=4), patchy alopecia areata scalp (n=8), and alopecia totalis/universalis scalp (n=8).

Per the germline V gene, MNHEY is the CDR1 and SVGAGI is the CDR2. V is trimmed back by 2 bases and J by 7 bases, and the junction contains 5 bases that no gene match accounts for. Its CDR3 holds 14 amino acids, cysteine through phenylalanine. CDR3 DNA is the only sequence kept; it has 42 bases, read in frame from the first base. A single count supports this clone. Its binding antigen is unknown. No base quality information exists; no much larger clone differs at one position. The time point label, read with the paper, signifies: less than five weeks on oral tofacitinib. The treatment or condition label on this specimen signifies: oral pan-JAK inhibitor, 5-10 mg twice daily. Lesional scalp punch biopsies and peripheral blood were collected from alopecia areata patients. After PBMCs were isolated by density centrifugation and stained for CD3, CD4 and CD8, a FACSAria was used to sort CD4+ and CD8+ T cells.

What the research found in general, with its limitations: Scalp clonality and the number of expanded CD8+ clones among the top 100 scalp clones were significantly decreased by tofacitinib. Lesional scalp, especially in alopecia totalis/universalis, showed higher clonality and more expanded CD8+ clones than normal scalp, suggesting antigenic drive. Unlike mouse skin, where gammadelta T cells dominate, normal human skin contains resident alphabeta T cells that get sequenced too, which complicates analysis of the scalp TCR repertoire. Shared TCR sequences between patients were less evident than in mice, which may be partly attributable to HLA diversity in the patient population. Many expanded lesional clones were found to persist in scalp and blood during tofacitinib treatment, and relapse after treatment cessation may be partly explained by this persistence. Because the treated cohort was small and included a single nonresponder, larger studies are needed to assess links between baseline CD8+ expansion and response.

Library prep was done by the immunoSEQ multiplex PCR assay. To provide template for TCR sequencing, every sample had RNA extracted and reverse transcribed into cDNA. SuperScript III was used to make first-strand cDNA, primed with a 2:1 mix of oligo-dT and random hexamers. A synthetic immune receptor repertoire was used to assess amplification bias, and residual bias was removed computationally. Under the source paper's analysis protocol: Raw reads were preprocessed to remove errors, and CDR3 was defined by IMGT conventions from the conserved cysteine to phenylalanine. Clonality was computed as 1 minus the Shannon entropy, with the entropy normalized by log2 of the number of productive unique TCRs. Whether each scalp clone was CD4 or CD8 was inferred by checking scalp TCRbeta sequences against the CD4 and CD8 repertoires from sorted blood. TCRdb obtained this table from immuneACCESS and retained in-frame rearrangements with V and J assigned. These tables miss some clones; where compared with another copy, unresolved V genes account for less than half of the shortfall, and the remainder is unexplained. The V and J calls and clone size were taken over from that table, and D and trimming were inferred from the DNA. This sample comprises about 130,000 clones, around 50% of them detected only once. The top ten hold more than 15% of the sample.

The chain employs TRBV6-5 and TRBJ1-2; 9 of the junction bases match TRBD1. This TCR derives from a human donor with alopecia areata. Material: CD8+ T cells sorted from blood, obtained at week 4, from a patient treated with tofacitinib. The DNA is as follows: TGTGCCAGCAGTTACAACAGGGGGCCCAGTGGCTACACCTTC. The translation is CASSYNRGPSGYTF.